This T cell receptor beta chain was identified during a study of memory CD4+ T cells and cytomegalovirus serostatus. Study-wide context: This sample comes from healthy Belgian adults, roughly nine CMV seropositive, about 25 seronegative. Study observations and caveats: The CMV-associated TCR signature appears largely within the CD4+ memory repertoire.

V was clipped by 2 bases and J by 2 bases, with 11 bases between them. This CDR3 region has 15 residues. Germline CDR1 SGHAT, CDR2 FQNNGV. The sort gate was single viable CD3+CD4+CD8-CD45RO+ cells for memory CD4+ T cells. About this clone: Its specificity is not known.

Under the authors' procedure: After removing out-of-frame reads, around 2,100,000 distinct TCRbeta sequences remained. The data were produced by immunoSEQ multiplex PCR, yet TCRdb's version contains in-frame clones alone and is incomplete. V and J calls and clone size follow that table, whereas D and trimming were derived from the DNA. This sample carries almost 45,000 clones, approximately 80% of them seen once, and the ten largest clones take 1.1%. Source material: memory CD4+ T cells from blood. The sequence was obtained from an adult in good health and CMV-seronegative. J is TRBJ2-3 and V is TRBV11-2; D gene ambiguous. Written as DNA, the CDR3 is TGTGCCAGCAGCTTAAATGACCCATCCACAGATACGCAGTATTTT. As protein: CASSLNDPSTDTQYF.